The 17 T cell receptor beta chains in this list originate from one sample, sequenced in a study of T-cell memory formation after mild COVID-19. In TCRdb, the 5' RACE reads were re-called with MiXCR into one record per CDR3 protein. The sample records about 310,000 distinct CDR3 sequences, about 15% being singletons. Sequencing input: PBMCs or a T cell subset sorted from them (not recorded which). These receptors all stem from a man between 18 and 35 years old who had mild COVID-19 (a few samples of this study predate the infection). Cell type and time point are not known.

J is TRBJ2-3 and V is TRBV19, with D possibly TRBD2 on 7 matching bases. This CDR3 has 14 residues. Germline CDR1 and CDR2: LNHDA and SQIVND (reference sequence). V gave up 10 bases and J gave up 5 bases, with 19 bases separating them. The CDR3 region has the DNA TGTGCCACTCAAAGGGGGGGCCCGGGAGATACGCAGTATTTT. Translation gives CATQRGGPGDTQYF.

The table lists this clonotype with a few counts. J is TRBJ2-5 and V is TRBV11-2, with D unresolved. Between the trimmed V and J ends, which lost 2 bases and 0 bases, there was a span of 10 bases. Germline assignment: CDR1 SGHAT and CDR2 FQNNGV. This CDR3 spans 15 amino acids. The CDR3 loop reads CASSLKVWNQETQYF. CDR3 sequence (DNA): TGTGCCAGCAGCTTAAAGGTTTGGAACCAAGAGACCCAGTACTTC.

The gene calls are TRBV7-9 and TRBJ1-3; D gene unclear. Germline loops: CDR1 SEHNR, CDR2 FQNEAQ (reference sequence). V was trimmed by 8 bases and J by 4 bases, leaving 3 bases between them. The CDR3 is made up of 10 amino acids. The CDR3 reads CASDGNTIYF. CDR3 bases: TGTGCCAGCGACGGAAACACCATATATTTT.

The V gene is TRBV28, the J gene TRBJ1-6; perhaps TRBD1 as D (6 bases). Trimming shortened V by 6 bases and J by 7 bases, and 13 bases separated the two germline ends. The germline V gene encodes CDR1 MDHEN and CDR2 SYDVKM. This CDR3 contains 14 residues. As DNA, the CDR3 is TGTGCCAGCAGCACAGGGACCTTGAATTCACCCCTCCACTTT. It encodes CASSTGTLNSPLHF.

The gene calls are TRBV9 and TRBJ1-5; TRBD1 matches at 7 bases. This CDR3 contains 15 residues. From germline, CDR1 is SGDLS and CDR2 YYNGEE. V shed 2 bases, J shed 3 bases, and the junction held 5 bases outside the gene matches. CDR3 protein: CASSVAGTVNQPQHF. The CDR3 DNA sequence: TGTGCCAGCAGCGTCGCCGGGACAGTCAATCAGCCCCAGCATTTT. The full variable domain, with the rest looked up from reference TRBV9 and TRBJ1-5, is DSGVTQTPKHLITATGQRVTLRCSPRSGDLSVYWYQQSLDQGLQFLIQYYNGEERAKGNILERFSAQQFPDLHSELNLSSLELGDSALYFCASSVAGTVNQPQHFGDGTRLSIL.

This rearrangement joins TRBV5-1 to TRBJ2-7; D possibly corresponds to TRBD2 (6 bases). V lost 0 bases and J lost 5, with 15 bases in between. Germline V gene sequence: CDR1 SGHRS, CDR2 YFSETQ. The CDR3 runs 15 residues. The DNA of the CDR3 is TGCGCCAGCAGCTTGGATAGCCCGGGGAGGAACGAGCAGTACGTC. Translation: CASSLDSPGRNEQYV.

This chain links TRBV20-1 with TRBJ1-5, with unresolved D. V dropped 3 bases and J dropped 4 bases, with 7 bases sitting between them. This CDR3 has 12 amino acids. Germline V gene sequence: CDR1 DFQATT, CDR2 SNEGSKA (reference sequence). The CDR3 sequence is CSASRQNQPQHF. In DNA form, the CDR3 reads TGCAGTGCTAGTAGACAAAATCAGCCCCAGCATTTT.

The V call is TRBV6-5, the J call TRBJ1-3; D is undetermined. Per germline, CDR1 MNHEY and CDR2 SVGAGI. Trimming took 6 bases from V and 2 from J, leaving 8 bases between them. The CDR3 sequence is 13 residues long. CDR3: CASSRTPGNTIYF. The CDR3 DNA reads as TGTGCCAGCAGCAGGACCCCTGGAAACACCATATATTTT.

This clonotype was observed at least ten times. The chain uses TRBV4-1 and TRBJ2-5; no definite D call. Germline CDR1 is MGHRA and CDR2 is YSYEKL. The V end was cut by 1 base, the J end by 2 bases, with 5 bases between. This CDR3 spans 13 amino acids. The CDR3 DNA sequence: TGCGCCAGCAGCCAAGTAGAACAAGAGACCCAGTACTTC. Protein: CASSQVEQETQYF.

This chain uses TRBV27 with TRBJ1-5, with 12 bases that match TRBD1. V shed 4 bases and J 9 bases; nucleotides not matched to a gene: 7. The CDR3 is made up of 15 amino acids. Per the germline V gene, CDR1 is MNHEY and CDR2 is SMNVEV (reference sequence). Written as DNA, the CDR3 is TGTGCCAGCAGTTGGGGACAGGGGGCGGGACGGCCCCAGCATTTT. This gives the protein CASSWGQGAGRPQHF.

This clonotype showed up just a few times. The CDR3: CATSRGAVAISDTQYF. In nucleotides, the CDR3 is TGTGCCACCAGCAGAGGTGCGGTGGCGATCTCAGATACGCAGTATTTT. V gene TRBV15 combines with J gene TRBJ2-3; D ambiguous. The CDR3 length is 16 residues. With 1 base removed from V and 4 bases from J, the gap between germline ends came to 15 bases. Germline V gene data show CDR1 as LNHNV and CDR2 as YYDKDF (reference sequence).

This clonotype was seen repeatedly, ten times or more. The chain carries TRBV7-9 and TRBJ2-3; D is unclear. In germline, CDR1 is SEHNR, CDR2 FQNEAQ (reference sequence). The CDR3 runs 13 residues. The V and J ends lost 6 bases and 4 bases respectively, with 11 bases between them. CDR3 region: CASSPPLSDTQYF. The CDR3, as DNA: TGTGCCAGCAGTCCCCCCCTCTCAGATACGCAGTATTTT.

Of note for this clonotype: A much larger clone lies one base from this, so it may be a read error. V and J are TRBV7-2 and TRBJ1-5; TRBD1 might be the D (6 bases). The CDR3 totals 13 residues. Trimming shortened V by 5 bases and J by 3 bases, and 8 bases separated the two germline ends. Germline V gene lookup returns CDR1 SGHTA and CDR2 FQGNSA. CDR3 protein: CASSRQDNQPQHF. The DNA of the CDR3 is TGTGCCAGCAGCCGACAGGACAATCAGCCCCAGCATTTT.

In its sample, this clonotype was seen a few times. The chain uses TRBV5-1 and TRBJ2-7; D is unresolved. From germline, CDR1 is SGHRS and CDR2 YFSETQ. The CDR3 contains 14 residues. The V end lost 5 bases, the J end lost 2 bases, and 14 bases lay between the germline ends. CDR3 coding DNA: TGCGCCAGCAGTCAGGAACCGCTGACCTACGAGCAGTACTTC. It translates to CASSQEPLTYEQYF.

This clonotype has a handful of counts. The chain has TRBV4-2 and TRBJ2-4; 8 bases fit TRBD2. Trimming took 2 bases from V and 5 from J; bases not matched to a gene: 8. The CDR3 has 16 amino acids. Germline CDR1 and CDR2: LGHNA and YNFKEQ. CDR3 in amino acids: CASSQQPGGAQNIQYF. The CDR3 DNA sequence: TGTGCCAGCAGCCAACAGCCCGGGGGGGCCCAAAACATTCAGTACTTC.

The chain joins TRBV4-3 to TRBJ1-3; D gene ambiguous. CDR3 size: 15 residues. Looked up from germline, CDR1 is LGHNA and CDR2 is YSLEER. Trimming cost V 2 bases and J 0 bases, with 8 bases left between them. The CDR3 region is CASSQSRTSGNTIYF. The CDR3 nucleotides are TGCGCCAGCAGCCAATCAAGAACCTCTGGAAACACCATATATTTT.

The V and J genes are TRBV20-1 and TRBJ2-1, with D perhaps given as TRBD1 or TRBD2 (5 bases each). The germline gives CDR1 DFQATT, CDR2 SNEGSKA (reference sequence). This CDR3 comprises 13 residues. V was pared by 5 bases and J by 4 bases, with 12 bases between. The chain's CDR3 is CSAGGAGYNEQFF. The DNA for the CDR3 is TGCAGTGCTGGGGGTGCGGGTTACAATGAGCAGTTCTTC.